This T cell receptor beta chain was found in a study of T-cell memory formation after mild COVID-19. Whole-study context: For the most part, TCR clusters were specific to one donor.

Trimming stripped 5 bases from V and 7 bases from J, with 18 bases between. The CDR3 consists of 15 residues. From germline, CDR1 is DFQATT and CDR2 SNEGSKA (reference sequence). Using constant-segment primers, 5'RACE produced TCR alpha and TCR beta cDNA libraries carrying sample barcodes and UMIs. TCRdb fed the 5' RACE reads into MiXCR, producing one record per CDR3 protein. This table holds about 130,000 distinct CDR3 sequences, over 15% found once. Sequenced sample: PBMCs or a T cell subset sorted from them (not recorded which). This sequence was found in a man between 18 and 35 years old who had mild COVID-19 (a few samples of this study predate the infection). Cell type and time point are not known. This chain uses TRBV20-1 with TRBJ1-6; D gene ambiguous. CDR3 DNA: TGCAGTGCTCACGGCCGTAGGGAGCGGAATTCACCCCTCCACTTT. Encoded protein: CSAHGRRERNSPLHF.